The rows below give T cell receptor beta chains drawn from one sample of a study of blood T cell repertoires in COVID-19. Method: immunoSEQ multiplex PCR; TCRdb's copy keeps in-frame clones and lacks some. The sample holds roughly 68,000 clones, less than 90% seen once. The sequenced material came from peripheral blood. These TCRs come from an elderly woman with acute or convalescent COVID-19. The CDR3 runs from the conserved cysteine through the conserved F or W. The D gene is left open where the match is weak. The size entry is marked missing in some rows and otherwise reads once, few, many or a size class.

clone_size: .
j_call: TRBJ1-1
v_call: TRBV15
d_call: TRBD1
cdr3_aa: CATSREKQGSTEAFF
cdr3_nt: TGTGCCACCAGCAGAGAAAAACAGGGGAGTACTGAAGCTTTCTTT

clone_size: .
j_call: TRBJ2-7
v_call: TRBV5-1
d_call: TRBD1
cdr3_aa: CASSPGTVTYEQYF
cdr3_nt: TGCGCCAGCAGCCCCGGGACAGTAACCTACGAGCAGTACTTC

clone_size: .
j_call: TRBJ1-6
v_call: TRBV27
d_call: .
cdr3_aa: CASSLWGLNNSPLHF
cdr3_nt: TGTGCCAGCAGTTTATGGGGGCTTAATAATTCACCCCTCCACTTT

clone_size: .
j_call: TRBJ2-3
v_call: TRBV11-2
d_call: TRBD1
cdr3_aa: CASSSTRTGTTDTQYF
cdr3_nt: TGTGCCAGCAGCTCCACCCGGACAGGGACCACAGATACGCAGTATTTT

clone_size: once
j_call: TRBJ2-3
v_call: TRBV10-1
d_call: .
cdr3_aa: CASSQGDTQYF
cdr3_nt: TGCGCCAGCAGTCAGGGAGATACGCAGTATTTT

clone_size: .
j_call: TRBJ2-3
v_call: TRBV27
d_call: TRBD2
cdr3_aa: CAHPPWRGDTDTQYF
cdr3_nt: TGTGCTCATCCCCCGTGGCGGGGGGACACAGATACGCAGTATTTT

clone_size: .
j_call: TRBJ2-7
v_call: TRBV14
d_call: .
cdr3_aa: CASSRAGGSYEQYF
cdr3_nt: TGTGCCAGCAGCCGAGCCGGGGGCTCCTACGAGCAGTACTTC

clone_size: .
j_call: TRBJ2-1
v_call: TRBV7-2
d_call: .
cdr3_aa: CASSLALPGYNEQFF
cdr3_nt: TGTGCCAGCAGCTTAGCGCTTCCCGGCTACAATGAGCAGTTCTTC

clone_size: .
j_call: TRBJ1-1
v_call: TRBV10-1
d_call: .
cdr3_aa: CASSKTARNTEAFF
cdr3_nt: TGCGCCAGCAGTAAGACAGCCAGGAACACTGAAGCTTTCTTT

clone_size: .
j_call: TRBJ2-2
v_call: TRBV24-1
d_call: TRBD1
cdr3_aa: CATSDVAGGYTGELFF
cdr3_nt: TGTGCCACCAGTGATGTTGCAGGGGGATACACCGGGGAGCTGTTTTTT

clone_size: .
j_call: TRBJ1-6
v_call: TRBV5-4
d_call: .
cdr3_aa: CASSLGGGPSPLHF
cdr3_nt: TGTGCCAGCAGCTTGGGCGGGGGCCCTTCACCCCTCCACTTT

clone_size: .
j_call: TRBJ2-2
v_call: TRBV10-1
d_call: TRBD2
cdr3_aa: CASSATSGNTGELFF
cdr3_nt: TGCGCCAGCAGTGCCACTAGCGGGAACACCGGGGAGCTGTTTTTT

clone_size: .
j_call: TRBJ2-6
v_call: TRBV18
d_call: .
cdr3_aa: CASSPKGWALSGANVLTF
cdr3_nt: TGTGCCAGCTCACCAAAGGGGTGGGCCCTTTCTGGGGCCAACGTCCTGACTTTC

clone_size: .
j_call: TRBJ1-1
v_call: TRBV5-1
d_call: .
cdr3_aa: CASWSTGNTEAFF
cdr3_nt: TGCGCCAGCTGGAGTACAGGGAACACTGAAGCTTTCTTT

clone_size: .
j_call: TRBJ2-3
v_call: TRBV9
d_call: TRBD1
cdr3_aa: CASSGTGVTTDTQYF
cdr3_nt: TGTGCCAGCAGCGGTACAGGGGTTACGACAGATACGCAGTATTTT

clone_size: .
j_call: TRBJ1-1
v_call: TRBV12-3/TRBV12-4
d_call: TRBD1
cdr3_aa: CASSLTGPTEAFF
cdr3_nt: TGTGCCAGCAGTTTGACAGGGCCCACTGAAGCTTTCTTT